This T cell receptor beta chain was sequenced in a study of shared clonotypes between healthy human individuals. A note on this clone: Its antigen is as yet unknown.

Study outcomes and limitations: The represented genetic and exposure-history diversity was limited by the small number of donors. Several donors shared roughly 5% of their naive CD4 clonotypes.

The germline gives CDR1 SGHDN, CDR2 FVKESK. Losses at the gene ends were 4 bases for V and 4 bases for J; bases not matched to a gene: 2. This CDR3 contains 13 residues. The material for each subset, its genomic DNA, was split evenly across several immunoSEQ plates. Per the authors' pipeline: Because ImmunoSEQ provided only junction sequences with no quality scores, the filtering differed. Only in-frame clones appear in the TCRdb table, and some are missing; sequencing was by immunoSEQ multiplex PCR. Clone size and V and J calls were adopted from that table, with D and trimming inferred from the DNA. Of some 1 million clones listed, around 75% were seen once; the top ten hold about 1.5%.

The sample was memory CD4+ T cells sorted from blood. Subset indicated: CD45RA-negative fraction. The TCR was taken from a young man in good health. The chain recombines TRBV14 with TRBJ2-5; 8 bases fit TRBD1. CDR3 nucleotides: TGTGCCAGCAGCCTGGACAGGGTAGAGACCCAGTACTTC. Translating gives CASSLDRVETQYF.